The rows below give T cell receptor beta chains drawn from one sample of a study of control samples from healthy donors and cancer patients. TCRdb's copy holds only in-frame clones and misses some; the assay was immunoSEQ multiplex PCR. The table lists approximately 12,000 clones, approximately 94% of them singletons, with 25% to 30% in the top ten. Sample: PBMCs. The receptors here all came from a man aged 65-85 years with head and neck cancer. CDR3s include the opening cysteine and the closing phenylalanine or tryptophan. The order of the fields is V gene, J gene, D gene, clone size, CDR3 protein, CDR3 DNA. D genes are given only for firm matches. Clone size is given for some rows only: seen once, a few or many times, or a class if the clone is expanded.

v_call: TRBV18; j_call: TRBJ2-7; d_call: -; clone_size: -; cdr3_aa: CASSPEDGTYEQYF; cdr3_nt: TGTGCCAGCTCACCGGAGGACGGAACCTACGAGCAGTACTTC
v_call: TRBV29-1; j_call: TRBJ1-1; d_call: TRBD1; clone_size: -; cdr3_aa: CSVRTGVNTEAFF; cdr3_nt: TGCAGCGTTCGGACAGGGGTGAACACTGAAGCTTTCTTT
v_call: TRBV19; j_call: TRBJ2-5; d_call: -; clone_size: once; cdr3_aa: CASSPLSDQKTQYF; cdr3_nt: TGTGCCAGTAGTCCTCTTAGCGATCAGAAGACCCAGTACTTC
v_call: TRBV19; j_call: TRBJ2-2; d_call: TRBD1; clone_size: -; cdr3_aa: CASSGVRAGGRGTGELFF; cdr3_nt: TGTGCCAGTAGTGGGGTTCGGGCAGGGGGCAGGGGAACCGGGGAGCTGTTTTTT
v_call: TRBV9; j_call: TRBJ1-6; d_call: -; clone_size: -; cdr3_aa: CASSVASAGRASPLHF; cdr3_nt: TGTGCCAGCAGCGTAGCATCCGCAGGCCGCGCTTCACCCCTCCACTTT
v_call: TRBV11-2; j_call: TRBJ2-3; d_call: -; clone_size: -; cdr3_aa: CASSLTDTQYF; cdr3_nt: TGTGCCAGCAGCCTCACAGATACGCAGTATTTT
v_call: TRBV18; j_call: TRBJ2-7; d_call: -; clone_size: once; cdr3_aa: CASSPRAPGEWAEQYF; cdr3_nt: TGTGCCAGCTCACCGAGGGCTCCGGGCGAGTGGGCAGAGCAGTACTTC
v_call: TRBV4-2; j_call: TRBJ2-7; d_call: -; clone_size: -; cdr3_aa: CASSPQSVGVYEQYF; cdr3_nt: TGTGCCAGCAGCCCCCAGAGTGTGGGAGTCTACGAGCAGTACTTC
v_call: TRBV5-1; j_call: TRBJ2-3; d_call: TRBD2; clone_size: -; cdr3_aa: CASSLGEGTQYF; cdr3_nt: TGCGCCAGCAGCTTGGGGGAGGGTACGCAGTATTTT
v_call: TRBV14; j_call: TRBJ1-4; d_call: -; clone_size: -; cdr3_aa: CASSQVARVDEKLFF; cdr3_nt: TGTGCCAGCAGCCAAGTTGCCAGGGTGGACGAAAAACTGTTTTTT
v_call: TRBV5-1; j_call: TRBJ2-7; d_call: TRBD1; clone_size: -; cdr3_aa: CASSLVAGGSYEQYF; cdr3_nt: TGCGCCAGCAGCTTGGTGGCAGGGGGCTCCTACGAGCAGTACTTC
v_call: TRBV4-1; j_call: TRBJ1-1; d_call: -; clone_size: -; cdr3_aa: CASSQDMRPEAFF; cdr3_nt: TGCGCCAGCAGCCAAGATATGCGCCCTGAAGCTTTCTTT
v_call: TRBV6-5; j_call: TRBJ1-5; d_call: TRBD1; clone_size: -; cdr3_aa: CASRNTGQVNQPQHF; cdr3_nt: TGTGCCAGCAGGAACACGGGACAGGTGAATCAGCCCCAGCATTTT
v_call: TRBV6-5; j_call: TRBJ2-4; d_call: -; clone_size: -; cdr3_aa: CASTRLPSDDIQYF; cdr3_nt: TGTGCCAGCACTAGACTCCCTAGCGATGACATTCAGTACTTC
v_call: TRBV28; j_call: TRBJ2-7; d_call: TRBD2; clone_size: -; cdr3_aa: CASRLAGGYEQYF; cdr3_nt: TGTGCCAGCCGTCTAGCGGGAGGGTACGAGCAGTACTTC
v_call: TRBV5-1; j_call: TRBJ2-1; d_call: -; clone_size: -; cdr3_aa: CASSSDGSSYNEQFF; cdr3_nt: TGCGCCAGCAGCTCCGACGGTAGCTCCTACAATGAGCAGTTCTTC
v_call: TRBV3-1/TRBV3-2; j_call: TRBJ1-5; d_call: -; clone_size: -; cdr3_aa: CASSQGAPPVSNQPQHF; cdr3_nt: TGTGCCAGCAGCCAAGGGGCCCCCCCAGTTAGCAATCAGCCCCAGCATTTT
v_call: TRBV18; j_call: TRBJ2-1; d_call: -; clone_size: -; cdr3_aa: CASSPPMEDEQFF; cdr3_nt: TGTGCCAGCTCACCACCGATGGAAGATGAGCAGTTCTTC
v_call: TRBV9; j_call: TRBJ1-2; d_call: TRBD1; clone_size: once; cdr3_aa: CASSPRQGLYYGYTF; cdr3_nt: TGTGCCAGCAGCCCTCGACAGGGACTCTACTATGGCTACACCTTC
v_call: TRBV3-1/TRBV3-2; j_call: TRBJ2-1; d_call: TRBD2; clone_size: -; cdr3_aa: CASSQDQVHVFAYPLAGDWGQFF; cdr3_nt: TGTGCCAGCAGCCAAGATCAGGTCCACGTTTTCGCCTACCCACTAGCGGGAGACTGGGGCCAGTTCTTC
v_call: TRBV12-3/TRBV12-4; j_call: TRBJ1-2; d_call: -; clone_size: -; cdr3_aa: CASSFDRSGYTF; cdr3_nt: TGTGCCAGCAGTTTCGACAGAAGCGGCTACACCTTC
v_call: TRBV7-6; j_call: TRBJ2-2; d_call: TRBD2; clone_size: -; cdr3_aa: CASTGGGLNTGELFF; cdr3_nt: TGTGCCAGCACGGGAGGGGGACTGAACACCGGGGAGCTGTTTTTT
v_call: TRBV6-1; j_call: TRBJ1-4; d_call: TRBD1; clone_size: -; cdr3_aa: CASSEVWTGEKLFF; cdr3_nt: TGTGCCAGCAGTGAAGTTTGGACAGGGGAAAAACTGTTTTTT
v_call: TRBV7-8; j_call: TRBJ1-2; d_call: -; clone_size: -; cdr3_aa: CASSQRGGSYGYTF; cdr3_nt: TGTGCCAGCAGCCAACGAGGGGGATCCTATGGCTACACCTTC
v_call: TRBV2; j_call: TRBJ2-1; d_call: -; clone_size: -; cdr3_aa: CASSEQSSYNEQFF; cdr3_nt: TGTGCCAGCAGTGAACAGAGCTCCTACAATGAGCAGTTCTTC
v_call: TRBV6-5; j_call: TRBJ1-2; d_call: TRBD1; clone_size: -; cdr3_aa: CASSYRGPYGYTF; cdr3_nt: TGTGCCAGCAGTTATAGGGGGCCCTATGGCTACACCTTC
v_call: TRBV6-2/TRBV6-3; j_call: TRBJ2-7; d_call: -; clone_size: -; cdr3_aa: CASSYSRAGTYEQYF; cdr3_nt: TGTGCCAGCAGTTACTCGAGGGCAGGTACCTACGAGCAGTACTTC
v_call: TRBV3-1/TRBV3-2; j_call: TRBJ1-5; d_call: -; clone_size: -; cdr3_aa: CASSQEGSNQPQHF; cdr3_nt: TGTGCCAGCAGCCAAGAGGGTAGCAATCAGCCCCAGCATTTT